These 22 T cell receptor beta chains originate from one sample sequenced in a study of T cells in Graves' hyperthyroidism and ophthalmopathy. Amplified TCR beta CDR3 regions derived from RNA transcripts. HTBI primers drove first-round RT-PCR of the TCR CDR3. TCRdb ran MiXCR on the multiplex PCR reads and lists one entry per CDR3 protein. Of approximately 400,000 distinct CDR3 sequences in the sample, roughly 14% were seen once. Sample: blood. The receptors shown here come from a woman younger than 30 with Graves' hyperthyroidism.

V gene TRBV18 combines with J gene TRBJ1-5; maybe TRBD1 (6 bases). The CDR3 runs 17 residues. Germline CDR1 KGHSH, CDR2 LQKENI. V dropped 6 bases and J dropped 0 bases, with 18 bases sitting between them. The CDR3 DNA sequence: TGTGCCAGCTCCCCGGCTCCGGGACACTATAGCAATCAGCCCCAGCATTTT. Protein sequence: CASSPAPGHYSNQPQHF.

This clonotype was seen a few times. Being one base from a much bigger clone, this may be a read error. This chain links TRBV12-3 or TRBV12-4 with TRBJ1-5; 8 bases are a match to TRBD1. The CDR3 consists of 15 residues. The CDR3, as DNA: TGTGCCAGCTACCCCGGGACAGGAAACAATCGGCCCCAGCATTTT. Protein product: CASYPGTGNNRPQHF.

This clonotype was recorded many times. The chain employs TRBV3-1 and TRBJ1-2; 8 nucleotides match TRBD1. This CDR3 contains 14 residues. Germline loops: CDR1 LGHDT, CDR2 YNNKEL (reference sequence). Trimming at V came to 4 bases and at J to 9 bases, leaving 10 bases not matched to a gene. The CDR3 bases are TGTGCCAGCAGCCGCCGGGACAGGAGGTCGAGCTACACCTTC. This translates into CASSRRDRRSSYTF.

This clonotype showed up many times. The J gene is TRBJ2-7, the V gene TRBV27, with 15 nucleotides matching TRBD2. This CDR3 has 21 residues. Germline CDR1 is MNHEY and CDR2 is SMNVEV (reference sequence). The V segment lost 2 bases and the J segment 2 bases; nucleotides outside the gene matches: 16. The CDR3 DNA reads as TGTGCCAGCAGTTTACATTTTCGGTTACGGACTAGCGGGAGGGAACCCTACGAGCAGTACTTC. Residues: CASSLHFRLRTSGREPYEQYF.

This clonotype was seen many times. This chain connects TRBV6-1 to TRBJ2-6; D may be TRBD2 (6 bases). V was trimmed by 8 bases and J by 0 bases, leaving 14 bases between them. The V gene's germline CDR1 is MNHNS and CDR2 SASEGT. The CDR3 length is 16 residues. Here the CDR3 reads CASLALSGSGANVLTF. The CDR3 DNA reads as TGTGCCAGCTTAGCCCTTAGCGGCTCTGGGGCCAACGTCCTGACTTTC.

This clonotype was seen many times. The V and J genes are TRBV5-1 and TRBJ1-2; D may be TRBD1 (5 bases). CDR3 size: 13 residues. CDR1 SGHRS and CDR2 YFSETQ come from the germline V gene. V lost 5 bases and J lost 3, with 11 bases in between. Here the CDR3 DNA reads TGCGCCAGCAGACCCGACAGAGACTATGGCTACACCTTC. Its translation: CASRPDRDYGYTF.

The sample holds many counts of this clonotype. The chain has TRBV12-3 or TRBV12-4 and TRBJ2-7; the D gene is possibly TRBD1 (5 bases). Trimming stripped 5 bases from V and 3 bases from J, with 11 bases between. This CDR3 is 13 amino acids long. DNA of the CDR3: TGTGCCAGCAGTGCCGACAGTAACTACGAGCAGTACTTC. It specifies CASSADSNYEQYF.

The chain is built from TRBV9 and TRBJ2-2, with D maybe TRBD2 (6 bases). Germline assignment: CDR1 SGDLS and CDR2 YYNGEE. The CDR3 is 14 amino acids. Trimming took 3 bases from V and 8 from J, leaving 14 bases between them. The CDR3 spells CASSAKGGVGELFF. The CDR3, as DNA: TGTGCCAGCAGCGCCAAAGGCGGGGTTGGGGAGCTGTTTTTT.

The sample holds many counts of this clonotype. For the CDR3, the DNA is TGCGCCAGCAGCTTGGAACTAGCGGGAGGTGAGCAGTTCTTC. Translating it yields CASSLELAGGEQFF. The chain links TRBV5-1 to TRBJ2-1, with 12 positions matching TRBD2. Germline-derived CDR1 and CDR2 are SGHRS and YFSETQ. The CDR3 totals 14 residues. J was trimmed by 9 bases and V by 0 bases; bases with no gene match: 1.

This clonotype has ten or more counts. The genes are TRBV27 and TRBJ1-1, with D uncertain. This CDR3 is 13 amino acids long. From germline, CDR1 is MNHEY and CDR2 SMNVEV (reference sequence). The V gene lost 8 bases and the J gene lost 6 bases, with 16 bases spanning the gap. The CDR3 is CASSINSQAEAFF. CDR3 sequence (DNA): TGTGCCAGCTCCATAAACTCCCAGGCTGAAGCTTTCTTT.

V and J are TRBV4-1 and TRBJ2-5; TRBD1 agrees at 7 bases. From germline, CDR1 is MGHRA and CDR2 YSYEKL. The CDR3 consists of 16 residues. V shed 4 bases and J 1 base; nucleotides not matched to a gene: 9. The CDR3 loop reads CASSPFPGQSQETQYF. The CDR3 DNA reads as TGCGCCAGCAGCCCGTTCCCGGGACAGTCCCAAGAGACCCAGTACTTC.

This clonotype appeared a few times. This chain uses TRBV12-5 with TRBJ2-2; the match to TRBD1 covers 10 bases. CDR1 is LGHNT and CDR2 is FRNRAP in the germline V gene. Germline trimming cut 2 bases from V and 5 bases from J; bases unmatched to any gene: 2. The CDR3 consists of 15 residues. The CDR3 spells CASGLRQGATGELFF. The CDR3 bases are TGTGCTAGTGGTTTGAGACAGGGGGCTACCGGGGAGCTGTTTTTT.

This clonotype was counted at least ten times. J is TRBJ2-7 and V is TRBV6-8; D might be TRBD1 (6 bases). Trimming cost V 6 bases and J 2 bases, with 38 bases left between them. The V gene's germline CDR1 is MNHGY and CDR2 SAAAGT. The CDR3 totals 22 residues. This CDR3 reads CASRPASGQREGRSAGAYEQYF. Written as DNA, the CDR3 is TGTGCCAGCAGACCGGCATCGGGACAAAGAGAGGGCCGGAGCGCCGGTGCCTACGAGCAGTACTTC.

At least ten counts were recorded for this clonotype. V usage is TRBV28 and J usage is TRBJ2-1; 11 bases are shared with TRBD1. The germline gives CDR1 MDHEN, CDR2 SYDVKM. V was clipped by 4 bases and J by 8 bases; unmatched bases: 1. This CDR3 is built from 13 residues. The CDR3 nucleotides read TGTGCCAGCAGTTCGGGACAGGGGGATGAGCAGTTCTTC. Translated, it gives CASSSGQGDEQFF.

There are a few counts of this clonotype. The gene calls are TRBV5-1 and TRBJ2-7, with D possibly matching TRBD2 (7 bases). Per the germline V gene, CDR1 is SGHRS and CDR2 is YFSETQ. Deletions cut 3 bases from V and 0 bases from J, with 16 bases between. CDR3 length equals 16 residues. The CDR3: CASSSVVGGPSYEQYF. The CDR3 DNA sequence: TGCGCCAGCAGCTCGGTTGTGGGGGGGCCCTCCTACGAGCAGTACTTC.

Ten or more counts support this clonotype. The rearrangement uses TRBV3-1 and TRBJ2-3, with 14 bases lining up with TRBD2. The length of the CDR3 is 18 residues. Unmatched junction bases numbered 7, after V lost 3 bases and J lost 2 bases. Per germline, CDR1 LGHDT and CDR2 YNNKEL (reference sequence). DNA of the CDR3: TGTGCCAGCAGCCAGGGACTAGCGGGAGAGACCCACACAGATACGCAGTATTTT. Residues: CASSQGLAGETHTDTQYF.

This clonotype was recorded at least ten times. The CDR3 DNA reads as TGTGCCAGCAGCTTACCTGCCTCGAAGCCGGAGACCCAGTACTTC. Its protein is CASSLPASKPETQYF. The chain joins TRBV11-1 to TRBJ2-5; D is uncertain. CDR1 is SGHAT, CDR2 FQDESV, per germline (reference sequence). Trimming stripped 2 bases from V and 5 bases from J, with 15 bases between. The CDR3 spans 15 residues.

V gene TRBV12-3 or TRBV12-4 combines with J gene TRBJ2-7; D unresolved. V was clipped by 2 bases and J by 4 bases, with 12 bases between them. CDR3 size: 14 residues. The CDR3 DNA sequence: TGTGCCAGCAGTTTATCCGGCCCCGGTTACGAGCAGTACTTC. The encoded protein is CASSLSGPGYEQYF.

The V and J genes are TRBV20-1 and TRBJ2-7; TRBD1 matches 8 bases. The CDR3 covers 13 residues. Germline CDR1 DFQATT, CDR2 SNEGSKA (reference sequence). V shed 6 bases, J shed 6 bases, and the junction held 10 bases outside the gene matches. The CDR3 nucleotides read TGCAGTGCCCCCTCCCCAGGGGGCTCCGAGCAGTACTTC. Protein product: CSAPSPGGSEQYF.

Only a few counts were recorded for this clonotype. A read error may explain this, as a much larger clone is one base away. The rearrangement links TRBV7-2 to TRBJ1-5; 7 positions match TRBD1. After removal of 1 base from V and 1 base from J, the junction contained 7 bases not matched to a gene. The CDR3 has 17 amino acids. In germline, CDR1 is SGHTA, CDR2 FQGNSA. CDR3 sequence (DNA): TGTGCCAGCAGCTTAGGACAGGGACGTCCGAGCAATCAGCCCCAGCATTTT. Residues: CASSLGQGRPSNQPQHF.

The chain is built from TRBV2 and TRBJ2-1; TRBD2 aligns across 7 bases. Germline V gene data show CDR1 as SNHLY and CDR2 as FYNNEI. The V segment lost 10 bases and the J segment 8 bases; nucleotides outside the gene matches: 11. The CDR3 is 13 amino acids. The CDR3 is CATRTSSTDEQFF. The DNA of the CDR3 is TGTGCCACCCGGACTAGTTCTACGGATGAGCAGTTCTTC.

The count of this clonotype is one. A much larger clonotype is one base distant, so this may be a read error. The V gene is TRBV2, the J gene TRBJ2-2, with 9 bases matching TRBD1. The CDR3 is 13 amino acids. Per germline, CDR1 SNHLY and CDR2 FYNNEI. CDR3 bases: TGTGCCAGTAAACAGGGGGCGAACGGGGAGCTGTCTTTT. It codes for CASKQGANGELSF.